Described below is a single T cell receptor (beta chain) sequence and its context. The antigen remains unidentified. These data belong to a study of blood T cells in healthy people across ages. Study findings and constraints: Fewer expanded clones and more diversity marked long-lived versus aged donors. Diversity estimates drawn from one million T cells were deemed underestimates.

Through a sample-barcoded 5' primer and a J-beta primer mix, a second PCR was run for roughly 7 to 11 cycles. Sequencing yielded, for each sample, at least 2.5 million paired-end reads carrying CDR3. TCRdb re-derived calls from the 5' RACE reads in MiXCR, one entry per CDR3 protein. The sample has about 1.4 million distinct CDR3 sequences; roughly 64% are singletons. This CDR3 region has 13 residues. V was clipped by 6 bases and J by 8 bases, with 17 bases between them. Sequencing input: blood. V and J are TRBV12-3 or TRBV12-4 and TRBJ2-7; D is ambiguous. The sequence was collected from a man aged 18 to 29 in good health. CDR3 sequence: CASSIDLSIKQYF. As DNA, the CDR3 is TGTGCCAGCAGCATTGATTTGTCTATAAAGCAGTACTTC.